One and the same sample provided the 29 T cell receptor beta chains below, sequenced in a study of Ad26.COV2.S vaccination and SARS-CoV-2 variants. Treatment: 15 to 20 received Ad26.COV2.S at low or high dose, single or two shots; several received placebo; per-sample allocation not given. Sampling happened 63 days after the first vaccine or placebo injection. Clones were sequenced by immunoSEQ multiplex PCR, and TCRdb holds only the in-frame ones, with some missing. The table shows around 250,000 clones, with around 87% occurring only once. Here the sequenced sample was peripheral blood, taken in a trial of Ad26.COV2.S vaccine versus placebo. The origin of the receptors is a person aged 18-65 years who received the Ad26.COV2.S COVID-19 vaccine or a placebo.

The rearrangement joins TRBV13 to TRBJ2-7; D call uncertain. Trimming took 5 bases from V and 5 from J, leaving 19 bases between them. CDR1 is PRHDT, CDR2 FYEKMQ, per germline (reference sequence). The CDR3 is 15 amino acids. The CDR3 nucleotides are TGTGCCAGCAGCATACGGGCCTTCCGAGAGCACGAGCAGTACTTC. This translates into CASSIRAFREHEQYF.

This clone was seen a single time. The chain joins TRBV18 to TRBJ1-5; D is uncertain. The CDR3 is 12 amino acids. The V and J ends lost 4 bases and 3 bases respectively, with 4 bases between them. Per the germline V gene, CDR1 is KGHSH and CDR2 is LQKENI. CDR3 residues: CASSLNNQPQHF. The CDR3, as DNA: TGTGCCAGCTCACTAAACAATCAGCCCCAGCATTTT.

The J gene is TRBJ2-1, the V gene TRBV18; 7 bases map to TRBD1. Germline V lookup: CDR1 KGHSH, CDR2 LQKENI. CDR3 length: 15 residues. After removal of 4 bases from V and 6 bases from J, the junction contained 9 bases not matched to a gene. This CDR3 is CASSLNRGSGNEQFF. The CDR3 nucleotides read TGTGCCAGCTCACTGAACAGGGGATCGGGCAATGAGCAGTTCTTC.

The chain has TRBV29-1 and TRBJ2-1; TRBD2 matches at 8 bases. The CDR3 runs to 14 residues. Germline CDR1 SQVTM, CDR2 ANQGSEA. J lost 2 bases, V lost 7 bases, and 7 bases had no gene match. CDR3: CSATSGLTYNEQFF. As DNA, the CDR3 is TGCAGCGCAACTAGCGGACTGACCTACAATGAGCAGTTCTTC.

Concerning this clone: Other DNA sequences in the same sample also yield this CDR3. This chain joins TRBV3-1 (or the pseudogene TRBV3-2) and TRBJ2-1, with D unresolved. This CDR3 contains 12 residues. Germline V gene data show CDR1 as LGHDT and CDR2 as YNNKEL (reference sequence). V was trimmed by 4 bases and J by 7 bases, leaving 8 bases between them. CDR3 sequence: CASSPIGNEQFF. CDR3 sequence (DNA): TGTGCCAGCAGCCCGATCGGGAATGAGCAGTTCTTC.

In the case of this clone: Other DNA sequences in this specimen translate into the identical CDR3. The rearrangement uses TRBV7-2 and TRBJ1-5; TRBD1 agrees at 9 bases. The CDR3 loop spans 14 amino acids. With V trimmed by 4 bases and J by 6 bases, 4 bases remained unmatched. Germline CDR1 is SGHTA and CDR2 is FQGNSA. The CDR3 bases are TGTGCCAGCAGCTCACAGGGGGCCGGTCAGCCCCAGCATTTT. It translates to CASSSQGAGQPQHF. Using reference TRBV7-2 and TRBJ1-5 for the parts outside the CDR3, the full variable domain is GAGVSQSPSNKVTEKGKDVELRCDPISGHTALYWYRQSLGQGLEFLIYFQGNSAPDKSGLPSDRFSAERTGGSVSTLTIQRTQQEDSAVYLCASSSQGAGQPQHFGDGTRLSIL.

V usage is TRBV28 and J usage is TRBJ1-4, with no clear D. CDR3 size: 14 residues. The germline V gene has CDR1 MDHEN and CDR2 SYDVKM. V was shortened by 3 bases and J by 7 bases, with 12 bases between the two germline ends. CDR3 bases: TGTGCCAGCAGTTTGGGAGGGAGGGCTGAAAAACTGTTTTTT. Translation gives CASSLGGRAEKLFF.

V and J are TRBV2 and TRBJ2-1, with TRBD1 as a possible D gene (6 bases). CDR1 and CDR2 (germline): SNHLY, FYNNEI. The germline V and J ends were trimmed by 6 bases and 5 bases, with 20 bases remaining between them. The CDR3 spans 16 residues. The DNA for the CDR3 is TGTGCCAGCAGGGATCCGGGACACGGTGTTGACAATGAGCAGTTCTTC. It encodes CASRDPGHGVDNEQFF.

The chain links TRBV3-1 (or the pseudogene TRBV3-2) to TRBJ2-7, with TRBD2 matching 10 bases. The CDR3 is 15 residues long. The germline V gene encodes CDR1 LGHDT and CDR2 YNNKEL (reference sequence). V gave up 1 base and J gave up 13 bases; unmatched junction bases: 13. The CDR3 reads CASSQVALAGMRVYF. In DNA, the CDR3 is TGTGCCAGCAGCCAAGTGGCACTAGCGGGGATGAGAGTCTACTTC.

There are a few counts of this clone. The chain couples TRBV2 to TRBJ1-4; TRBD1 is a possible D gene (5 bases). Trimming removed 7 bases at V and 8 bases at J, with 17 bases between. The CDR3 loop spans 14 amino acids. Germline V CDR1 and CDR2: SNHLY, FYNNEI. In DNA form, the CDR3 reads TGTGCCAGCACCGGGGGAGGAGGGAGGGAAAAACTGTTTTTT. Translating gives CASTGGGGREKLFF.

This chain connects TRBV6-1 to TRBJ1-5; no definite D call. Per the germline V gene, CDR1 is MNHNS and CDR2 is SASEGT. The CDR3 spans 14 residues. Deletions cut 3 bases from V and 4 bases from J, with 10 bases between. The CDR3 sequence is CASSDKGRNQPQHF. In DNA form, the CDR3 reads TGTGCCAGCAGTGATAAGGGTCGGAATCAGCCCCAGCATTTT.

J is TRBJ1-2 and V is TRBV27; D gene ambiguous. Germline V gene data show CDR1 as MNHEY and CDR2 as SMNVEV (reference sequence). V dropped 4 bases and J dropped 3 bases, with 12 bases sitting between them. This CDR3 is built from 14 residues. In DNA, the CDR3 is TGTGCCAGCAGTTACCAGGCCACGGACTATGGCTACACCTTC. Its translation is CASSYQATDYGYTF.

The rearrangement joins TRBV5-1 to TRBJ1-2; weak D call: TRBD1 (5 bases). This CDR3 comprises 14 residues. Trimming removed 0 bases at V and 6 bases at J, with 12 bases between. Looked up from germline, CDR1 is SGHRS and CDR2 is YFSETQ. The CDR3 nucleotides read TGCGCCAGCAGCTTGGGAGGGGCCGCTGATGGCTACACCTTC. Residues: CASSLGGAADGYTF.

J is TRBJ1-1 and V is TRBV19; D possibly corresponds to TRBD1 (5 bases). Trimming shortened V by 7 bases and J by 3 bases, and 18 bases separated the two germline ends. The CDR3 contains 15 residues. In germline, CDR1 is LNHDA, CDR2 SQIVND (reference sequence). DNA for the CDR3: TGTGCCAGTACCAACCTTGGGGGTGGATACACTGAAGCTTTCTTT. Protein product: CASTNLGGGYTEAFF.

DNA of the CDR3: TGTGCCAGCAGCATCCGACAGGGTGACTATGGCTACACCTTC. It codes for CASSIRQGDYGYTF. The chain joins TRBV11-2 to TRBJ1-2; 7 bases map to TRBD1. Per germline, CDR1 SGHAT and CDR2 FQNNGV. The V and J ends lost 5 bases and 3 bases, in that order; junction bases with no gene match: 6. The CDR3 has 14 residues.

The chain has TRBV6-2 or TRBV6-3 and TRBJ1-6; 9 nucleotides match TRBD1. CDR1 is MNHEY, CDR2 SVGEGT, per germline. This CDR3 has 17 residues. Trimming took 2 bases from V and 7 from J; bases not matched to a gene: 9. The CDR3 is CASSYVRTGAQNSPLHF. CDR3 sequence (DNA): TGTGCCAGCAGTTACGTGCGGACAGGGGCCCAGAATTCACCCCTCCACTTT.

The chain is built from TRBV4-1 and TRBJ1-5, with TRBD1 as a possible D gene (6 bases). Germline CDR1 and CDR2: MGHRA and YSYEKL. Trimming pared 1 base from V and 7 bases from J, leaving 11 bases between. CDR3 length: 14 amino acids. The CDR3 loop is CASSQAGGLQPQHF. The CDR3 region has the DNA TGCGCCAGCAGCCAAGCGGGGGGGCTGCAGCCCCAGCATTTT.

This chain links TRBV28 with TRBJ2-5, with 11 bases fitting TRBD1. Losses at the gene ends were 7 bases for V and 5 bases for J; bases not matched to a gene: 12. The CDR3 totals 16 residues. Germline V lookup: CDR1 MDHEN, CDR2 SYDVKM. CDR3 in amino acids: CASTQIRDRGGETQYF. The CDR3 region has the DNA TGTGCCAGCACCCAGATACGGGACAGGGGGGGTGAGACCCAGTACTTC.

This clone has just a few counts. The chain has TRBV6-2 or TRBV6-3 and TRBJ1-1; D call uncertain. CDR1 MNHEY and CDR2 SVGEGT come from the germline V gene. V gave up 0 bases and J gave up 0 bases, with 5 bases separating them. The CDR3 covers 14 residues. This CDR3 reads CASSYSTVNTEAFF. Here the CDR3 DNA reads TGTGCCAGCAGTTACTCTACAGTGAACACTGAAGCTTTCTTT.

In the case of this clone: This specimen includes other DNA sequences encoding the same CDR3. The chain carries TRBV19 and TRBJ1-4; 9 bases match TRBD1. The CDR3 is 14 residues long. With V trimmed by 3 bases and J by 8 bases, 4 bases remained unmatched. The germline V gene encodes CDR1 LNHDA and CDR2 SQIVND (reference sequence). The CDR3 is CASSMGQGGEKLFF. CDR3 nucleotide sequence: TGTGCCAGTAGTATGGGACAGGGTGGGGAAAAACTGTTTTTT.

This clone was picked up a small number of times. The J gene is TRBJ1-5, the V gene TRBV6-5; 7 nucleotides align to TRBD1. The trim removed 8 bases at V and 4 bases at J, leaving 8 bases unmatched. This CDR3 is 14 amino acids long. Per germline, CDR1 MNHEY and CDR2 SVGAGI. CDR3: CASGRQGRNQPQHF. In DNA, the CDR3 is TGTGCCAGCGGTAGACAGGGTCGGAATCAGCCCCAGCATTTT.

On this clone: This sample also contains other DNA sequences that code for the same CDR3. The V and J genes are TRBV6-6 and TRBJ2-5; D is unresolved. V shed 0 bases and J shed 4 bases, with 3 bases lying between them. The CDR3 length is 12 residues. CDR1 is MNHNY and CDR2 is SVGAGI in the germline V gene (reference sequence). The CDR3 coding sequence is TGTGCCAGCAGTTACTCAGGAGAGACCCAGTACTTC. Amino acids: CASSYSGETQYF.

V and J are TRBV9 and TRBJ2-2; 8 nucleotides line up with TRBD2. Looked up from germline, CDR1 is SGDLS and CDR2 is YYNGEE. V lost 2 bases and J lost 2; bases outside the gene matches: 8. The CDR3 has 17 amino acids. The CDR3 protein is CASSVYKTSVNTGELFF. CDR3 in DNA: TGTGCCAGCAGCGTCTACAAGACTAGCGTTAACACCGGGGAGCTGTTTTTT.

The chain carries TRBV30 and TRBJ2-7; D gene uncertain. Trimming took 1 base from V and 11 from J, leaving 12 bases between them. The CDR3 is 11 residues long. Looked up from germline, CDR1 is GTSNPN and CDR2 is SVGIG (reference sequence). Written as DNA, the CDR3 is TGTGCCTGGAGTGACCAGAGGCAAAAGTACTTC. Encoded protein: CAWSDQRQKYF. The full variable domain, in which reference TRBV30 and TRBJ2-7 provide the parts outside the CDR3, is SQTIHQWPATLVQPVGSPLSLECTVEGTSNPNLYWYRQAAGRGLQLLFYSVGIGQISSEVPQNLSASRPQDRQFILSSKKLLLSDSGFYLCAWSDQRQKYFGPGTRLTVT.

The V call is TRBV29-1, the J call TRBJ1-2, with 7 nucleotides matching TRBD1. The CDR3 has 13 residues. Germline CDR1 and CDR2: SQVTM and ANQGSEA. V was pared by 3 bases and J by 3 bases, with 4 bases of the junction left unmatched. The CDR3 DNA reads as TGCAGCGTTGATACAGGGGACTACTATGGCTACACCTTC. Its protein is CSVDTGDYYGYTF.

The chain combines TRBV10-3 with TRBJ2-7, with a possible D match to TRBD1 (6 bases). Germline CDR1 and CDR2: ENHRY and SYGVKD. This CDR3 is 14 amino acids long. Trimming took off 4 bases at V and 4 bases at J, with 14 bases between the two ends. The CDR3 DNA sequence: TGTGCCATCAGTGGGGGGACACCTAGGTACGAGCAGTACTTC. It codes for CAISGGTPRYEQYF.

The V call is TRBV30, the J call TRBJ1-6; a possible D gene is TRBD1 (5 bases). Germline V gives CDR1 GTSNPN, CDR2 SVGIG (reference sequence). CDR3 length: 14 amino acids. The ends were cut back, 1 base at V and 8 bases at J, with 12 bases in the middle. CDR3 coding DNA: TGTGCCTGGAGTGGTGACAGTCAATATTCACCCCTCCACTTT. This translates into CAWSGDSQYSPLHF.

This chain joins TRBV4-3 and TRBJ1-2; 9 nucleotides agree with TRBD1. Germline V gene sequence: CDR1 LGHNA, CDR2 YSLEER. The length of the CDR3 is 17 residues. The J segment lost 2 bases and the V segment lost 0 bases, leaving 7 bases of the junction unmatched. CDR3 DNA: TGCGCCAGCAGCCAAGACCGTACAGGGGGCCTCAACTATGGCTACACCTTC. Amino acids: CASSQDRTGGLNYGYTF.

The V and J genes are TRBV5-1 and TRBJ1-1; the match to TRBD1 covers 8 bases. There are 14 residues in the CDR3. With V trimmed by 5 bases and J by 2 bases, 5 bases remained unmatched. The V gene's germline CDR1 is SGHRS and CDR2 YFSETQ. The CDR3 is CASRQGDGNTEAFF. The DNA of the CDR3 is TGCGCCAGCAGACAGGGGGATGGTAACACTGAAGCTTTCTTT.